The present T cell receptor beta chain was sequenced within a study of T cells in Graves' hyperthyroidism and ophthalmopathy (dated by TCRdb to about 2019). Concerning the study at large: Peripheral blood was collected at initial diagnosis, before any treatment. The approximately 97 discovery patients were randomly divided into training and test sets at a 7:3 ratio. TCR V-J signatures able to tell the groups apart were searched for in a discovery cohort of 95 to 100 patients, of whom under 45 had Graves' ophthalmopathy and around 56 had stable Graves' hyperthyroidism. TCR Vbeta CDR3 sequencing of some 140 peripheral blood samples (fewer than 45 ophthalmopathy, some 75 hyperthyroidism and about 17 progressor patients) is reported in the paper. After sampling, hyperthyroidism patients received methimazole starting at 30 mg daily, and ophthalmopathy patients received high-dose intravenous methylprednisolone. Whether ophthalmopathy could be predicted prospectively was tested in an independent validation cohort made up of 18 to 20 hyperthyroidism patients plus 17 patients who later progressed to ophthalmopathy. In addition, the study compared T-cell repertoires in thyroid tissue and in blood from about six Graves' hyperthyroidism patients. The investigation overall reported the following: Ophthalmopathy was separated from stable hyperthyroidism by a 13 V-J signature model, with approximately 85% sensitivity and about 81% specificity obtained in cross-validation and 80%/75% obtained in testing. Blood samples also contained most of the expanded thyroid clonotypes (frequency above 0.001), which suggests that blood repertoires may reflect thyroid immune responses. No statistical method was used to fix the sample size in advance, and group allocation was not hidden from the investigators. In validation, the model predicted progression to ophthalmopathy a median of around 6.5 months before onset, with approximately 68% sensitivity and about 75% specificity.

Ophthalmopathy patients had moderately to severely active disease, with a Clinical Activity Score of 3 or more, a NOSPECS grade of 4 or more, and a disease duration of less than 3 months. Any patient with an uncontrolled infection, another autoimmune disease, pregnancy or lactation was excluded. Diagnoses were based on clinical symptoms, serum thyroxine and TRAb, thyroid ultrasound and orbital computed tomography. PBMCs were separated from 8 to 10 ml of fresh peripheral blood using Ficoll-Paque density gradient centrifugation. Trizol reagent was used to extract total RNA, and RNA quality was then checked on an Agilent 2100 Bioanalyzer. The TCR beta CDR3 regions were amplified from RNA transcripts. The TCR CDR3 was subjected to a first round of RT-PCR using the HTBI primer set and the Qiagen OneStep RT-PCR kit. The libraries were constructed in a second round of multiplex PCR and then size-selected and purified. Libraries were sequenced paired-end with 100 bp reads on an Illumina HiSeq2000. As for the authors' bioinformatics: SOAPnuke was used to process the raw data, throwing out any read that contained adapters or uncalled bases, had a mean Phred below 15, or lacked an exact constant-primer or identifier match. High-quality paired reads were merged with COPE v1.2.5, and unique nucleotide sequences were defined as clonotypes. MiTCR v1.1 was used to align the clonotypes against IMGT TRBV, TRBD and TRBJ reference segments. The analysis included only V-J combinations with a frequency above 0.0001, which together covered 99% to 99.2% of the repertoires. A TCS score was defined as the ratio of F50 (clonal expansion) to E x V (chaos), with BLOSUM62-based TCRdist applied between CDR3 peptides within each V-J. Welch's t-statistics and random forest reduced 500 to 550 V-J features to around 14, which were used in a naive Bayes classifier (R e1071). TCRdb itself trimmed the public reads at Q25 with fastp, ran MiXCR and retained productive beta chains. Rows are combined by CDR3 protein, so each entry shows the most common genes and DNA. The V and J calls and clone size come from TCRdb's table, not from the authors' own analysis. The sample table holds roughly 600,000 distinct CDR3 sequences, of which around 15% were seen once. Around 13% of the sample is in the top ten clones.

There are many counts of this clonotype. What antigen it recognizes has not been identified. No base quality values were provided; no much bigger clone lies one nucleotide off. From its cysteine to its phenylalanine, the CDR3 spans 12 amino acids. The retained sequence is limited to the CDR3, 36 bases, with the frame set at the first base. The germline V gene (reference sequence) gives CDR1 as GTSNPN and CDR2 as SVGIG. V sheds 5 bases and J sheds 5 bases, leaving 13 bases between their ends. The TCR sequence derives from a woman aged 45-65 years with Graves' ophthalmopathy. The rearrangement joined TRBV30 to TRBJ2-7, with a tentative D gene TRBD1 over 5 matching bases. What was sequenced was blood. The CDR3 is CAWDRGGDEQYF. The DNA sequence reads TGTGCCTGGGATAGGGGCGGCGACGAGCAGTACTTC.